The T cell receptor beta chain under discussion was sequenced for a study of blood T cell repertoires in COVID-19. The wider study: The United States, Italy and Spain provided the acute and convalescent COVID-19 samples.

The CDR3 extends over 13 amino acids. V was pared by 7 bases and J by 2 bases, with 12 bases between. Germline values: CDR1 SGHTA, CDR2 FQGNSA. Original methodology: Nucleated cell counts were estimated from reference gene primer amplification. Generated by immunoSEQ multiplex PCR, the TCRdb table keeps only in-frame clones and is missing some. Clone size and the V and J calls come from that table; the DNA yielded D and trimming. The sample has roughly 81,000 clones; 70% to 90% are singletons. The TCR was taken from a man between 65 and 85 years old with active or convalescent COVID-19. Sequencing was done on a sample of peripheral blood. The genes are TRBV7-2 and TRBJ2-7, with D possibly TRBD2 on 6 matching bases. DNA of the CDR3: TGTGCCAGCACCCCCGGGGGACCCTACGAGCAGTACTTC. Translated: CASTPGGPYEQYF.